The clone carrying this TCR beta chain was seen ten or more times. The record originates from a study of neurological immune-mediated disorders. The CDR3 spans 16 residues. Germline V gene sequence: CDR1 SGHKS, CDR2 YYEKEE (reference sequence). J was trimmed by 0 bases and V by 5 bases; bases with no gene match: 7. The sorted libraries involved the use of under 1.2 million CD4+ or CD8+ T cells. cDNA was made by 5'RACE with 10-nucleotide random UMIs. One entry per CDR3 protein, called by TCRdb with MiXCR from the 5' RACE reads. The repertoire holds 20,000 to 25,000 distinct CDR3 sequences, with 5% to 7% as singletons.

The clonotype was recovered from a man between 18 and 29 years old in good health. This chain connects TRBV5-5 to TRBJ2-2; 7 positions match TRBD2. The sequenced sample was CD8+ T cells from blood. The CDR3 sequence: CASRGGIDANTGELFF. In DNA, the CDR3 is TGTGCCAGCAGGGGGGGGATAGACGCGAACACCGGGGAGCTGTTTTTT.